The 30 T cell receptor beta chains given below trace back to one sample, sequenced in a study of T cells in localized non-small cell lung cancer. The assay was immunoSEQ multiplex PCR, and TCRdb's table has in-frame clones only and misses some. The sample contains tens of thousands of clones, roughly 90% of which appear only once. The sequencing here drew on peripheral blood mononuclear cells, taken before any cancer treatment. The source is a man aged 40-75 years with stage III lung adenocarcinoma.

The chain links TRBV5-5 to TRBJ2-3, with 12 bases that match TRBD1. After removal of 4 bases from V and 3 bases from J, the junction contained 6 bases not matched to a gene. CDR1 is SGHKS, CDR2 YYEKEE, per germline (reference sequence). The CDR3 contains 16 residues. Here the CDR3 reads CASSIGTGGGTDTQYF. The CDR3 nucleotides read TGTGCCAGCAGCATCGGGACAGGGGGCGGGACAGATACGCAGTATTTT.

The chain recombines TRBV28 with TRBJ1-1; D is uncertain. The CDR3 spans 11 residues. Per the germline V gene, CDR1 is MDHEN and CDR2 is SYDVKM. The ends were cut back, 3 bases at V and 10 bases at J, with 9 bases in the middle. CDR3 amino acids: CASSFHGRAFF. In DNA form, the CDR3 reads TGTGCCAGCAGTTTCCACGGACGAGCTTTCTTT.

This chain uses TRBV5-6 with TRBJ2-7, with a possible D match to TRBD2 (6 bases). The V and J ends lost 0 bases and 3 bases respectively, with 10 bases between them. Germline CDR1 and CDR2: SGHDT and YYEEEE. CDR3 length: 14 amino acids. CDR3 sequence reads: CASSLDGGSYEQYF. CDR3 nucleotides: TGTGCCAGCAGCTTGGACGGGGGTAGCTACGAGCAGTACTTC. The full variable domain, with the rest looked up from reference TRBV5-6 and TRBJ2-7, is DAGVTQSPTHLIKTRGQQVTLRCSPKSGHDTVSWYQQALGQGPQFIFQYYEEEERQRGNFPDRFSGHQFPNYSSELNVNALLLGDSALYLCASSLDGGSYEQYFGPGTRLTVT.

This clone was seen only a few times. This chain links TRBV28 with TRBJ1-5; 7 nucleotides line up with TRBD1. Germline V gene lookup returns CDR1 MDHEN and CDR2 SYDVKM. J lost 7 bases, V lost 6 bases, and 12 bases had no gene match. This CDR3 contains 15 residues. Here the CDR3 DNA reads TGTGCCAGCAGCCGCGAGACAGGGATGGTCCAGCCCCAGCATTTT. Its protein product is CASSRETGMVQPQHF.

The chain recombines TRBV15 with TRBJ2-5, with D possibly being TRBD2 (6 bases). Germline V CDR1 and CDR2: LNHNV, YYDKDF (reference sequence). The ends were cut back, 5 bases at V and 4 bases at J, with 8 bases in the middle. This CDR3 contains 12 residues. The CDR3 nucleotides are TGTGCCACCAGCTTCGGGGGAGAGACCCAGTACTTC. This gives the protein CATSFGGETQYF.

This clone has just a few counts. The chain carries TRBV28 and TRBJ1-6; D remains ambiguous. Germline V gene data show CDR1 as MDHEN and CDR2 as SYDVKM. V shed 4 bases and J shed 14 bases, with 15 bases lying between them. The CDR3 length is 13 residues. CDR3 sequence reads: CASSSDPITTLHF. The CDR3 coding sequence is TGTGCCAGCAGTTCCGACCCGATAACTACCCTCCACTTT.

The chain couples TRBV5-4 to TRBJ1-2; D might be TRBD1 (6 bases). This CDR3 is built from 13 residues. CDR1 and CDR2 from the germline V gene are SGHNT and YYREEE (reference sequence). With 4 bases removed from V and 2 bases from J, the gap between germline ends came to 9 bases. Here the CDR3 reads CASSIQGNYGYTF. The CDR3 nucleotides read TGTGCCAGCAGCATACAGGGAAACTATGGCTACACCTTC.

V usage is TRBV14 and J usage is TRBJ2-3, with D possibly matching TRBD2 (6 bases). Germline CDR1 SGHDN, CDR2 FVKESK. The length of the CDR3 is 16 residues. V was pared by 0 bases and J by 0 bases, with 10 bases between. CDR3 sequence reads: CASSQDGGASTDTQYF. The CDR3 DNA is TGTGCCAGCAGCCAAGACGGGGGTGCTAGCACAGATACGCAGTATTTT.

The V and J genes are TRBV7-4 and TRBJ1-4; D is unclear. Germline CDR1 and CDR2: SGHVT and SQSDAQ. Trimming cost V 8 bases and J 8 bases, with 6 bases left between them. CDR3 length equals 10 residues. The CDR3 nucleotides are TGTGCCAGCCTCGGGGAAAAACTGTTTTTT. Amino acids: CASLGEKLFF. Drawing the rest from reference TRBV7-4 and TRBJ1-4, the complete variable domain is GAGVSQSPRYKVAKRGRDVALRCDSISGHVTLYWYRQTLGQGSEVLTYSQSDAQRDKSGRPSGRFSAERPERSVSTLKIQRTEQGDSAVYLCASLGEKLFFGSGTQLSVL.

The chain joins TRBV7-9 to TRBJ2-7; TRBD1 matches 8 bases. CDR3 length equals 14 residues. J was trimmed by 3 bases and V by 5 bases; bases with no gene match: 6. Germline V gene data show CDR1 as SEHNR and CDR2 as FQNEAQ (reference sequence). The CDR3 coding sequence is TGTGCCAGCAGCACTGGGACAGGAGGCTACGAGCAGTACTTC. Translated: CASSTGTGGYEQYF.

This clone was found once. This chain connects TRBV4-2 to TRBJ2-7, with 9 nucleotides matching TRBD2. V dropped 1 base and J dropped 2; count of bases not matched to a gene: 3. This CDR3 has 15 residues. CDR1 and CDR2 from the germline V gene are LGHNA and YNFKEQ. The CDR3 here is CASSQAGGGAYEQYF. CDR3 coding DNA: TGTGCCAGCAGCCAAGCGGGCGGGGGGGCCTACGAGCAGTACTTC.

This chain uses TRBV7-9 with TRBJ1-1; D remains ambiguous. CDR3 length: 13 amino acids. The germline V gene has CDR1 SEHNR and CDR2 FQNEAQ (reference sequence). V shed 2 bases and J shed 0 bases, with 4 bases lying between them. DNA of the CDR3: TGTGCCAGCAGCTTAAGTATGAACACTGAAGCTTTCTTT. It is translated as CASSLSMNTEAFF.

The chain uses TRBV15 and TRBJ1-3, with D hard to call. Between the trimmed V and J ends, which lost 6 bases and 0 bases, there was a span of 6 bases. This CDR3 comprises 13 residues. Per the germline V gene, CDR1 is LNHNV and CDR2 is YYDKDF (reference sequence). The CDR3, as DNA: TGTGCCACCAGACACCTCTCTGGAAACACCATATATTTT. This sequence encodes CATRHLSGNTIYF.

J is TRBJ2-1 and V is TRBV6-5; D is ambiguous. Germline V CDR1 and CDR2: MNHEY, SVGAGI. The CDR3 covers 11 residues. Trimming stripped 8 bases from V and 6 bases from J, with 8 bases between. The CDR3 is CASQTPNEQFF. Written as DNA, the CDR3 is TGTGCCAGCCAAACGCCCAATGAGCAGTTCTTC.

The chain links TRBV6-1 to TRBJ1-1, with unresolved D. Germline-derived CDR1 and CDR2 are MNHNS and SASEGT. The CDR3 length is 15 residues. V lost 2 bases, J lost 2 bases, and 12 bases lay in between. The CDR3 reads CASSEPAGPNTEAFF. Here the CDR3 DNA reads TGTGCCAGCAGTGAACCCGCAGGACCAAACACTGAAGCTTTCTTT.

This sequence joins TRBV27 and TRBJ2-7, with 9 positions matching TRBD2. This CDR3 has 16 amino acids. Germline assignment: CDR1 MNHEY and CDR2 SMNVEV (reference sequence). V lost 3 bases and J lost 0; bases outside the gene matches: 6. The CDR3 DNA follows: TGTGCCAGCAGTTTCGGGCGGGGGGGGAGCTCCTACGAGCAGTACTTC. Translating gives CASSFGRGGSSYEQYF.

This chain uses TRBV4-1 with TRBJ2-5; D may match TRBD1 or TRBD2 (5 bases each). CDR3 length: 16 amino acids. The germline V and J ends were trimmed by 5 bases and 7 bases, with 23 bases remaining between them. The germline CDR1 and CDR2 sequences are MGHRA and YSYEKL. CDR3 loop: CASSTRRDPTPGTQYF. DNA of the CDR3: TGCGCCAGCAGCACCCGCCGGGACCCAACTCCGGGGACCCAGTACTTC.

The chain carries TRBV2 and TRBJ1-4; possible D gene TRBD1, 5 bases. This CDR3 comprises 13 residues. Trimming removed 7 bases at V and 8 bases at J, with 14 bases between. Per germline, CDR1 SNHLY and CDR2 FYNNEI. The CDR3 bases are TGTGCCAGCACCCCGAGGGGACGGGAAAAACTGTTTTTT. As protein: CASTPRGREKLFF.

This rearrangement joins TRBV4-1 to TRBJ1-4, with a possible D match to TRBD1 (6 bases). Per the germline V gene, CDR1 is MGHRA and CDR2 is YSYEKL. The CDR3 spans 15 residues. Trimming pared 3 bases from V and 7 bases from J, leaving 15 bases between. CDR3 nucleotides: TGCGCCAGCAGCCACCTAACAGGGTTGGGTGAAAAACTGTTTTTT. Encoded protein: CASSHLTGLGEKLFF.

This chain joins TRBV19 and TRBJ2-1; TRBD2 matches 11 bases. V dropped 4 bases and J dropped 7; count of bases not matched to a gene: 9. Germline-derived CDR1 and CDR2 are LNHDA and SQIVND (reference sequence). This CDR3 has 16 residues. This CDR3 is CASSTLVTSGENEQFF. CDR3 in DNA: TGTGCCAGTAGTACCTTAGTGACTAGCGGGGAAAATGAGCAGTTCTTC.

V usage is TRBV2 and J usage is TRBJ2-5; 7 nucleotides align to TRBD2. Germline CDR1 is SNHLY and CDR2 is FYNNEI. The ends lost 6 bases at V and 4 bases at J; junction bases unmatched: 8. The length of the CDR3 is 14 residues. The chain's CDR3 is CASRKEREGETQYF. The DNA for the CDR3 is TGTGCCAGCAGGAAGGAGAGGGAGGGAGAGACCCAGTACTTC.

DNA of the CDR3: TGTGCCAGCAGCGGTGGGGGACTAGCGGGGATATCCTACGAGCAGTACTTC. It yields the protein CASSGGGLAGISYEQYF. The chain couples TRBV5-4 to TRBJ2-7; TRBD2 agrees at 13 bases. The ends lost 4 bases at V and 1 base at J; junction bases unmatched: 8. Germline CDR1 is SGHNT and CDR2 is YYREEE (reference sequence). The CDR3 extends over 17 amino acids.

The V and J genes are TRBV6-5 and TRBJ2-7; no definite D call. Germline V lookup: CDR1 MNHEY, CDR2 SVGAGI. This CDR3 has 11 amino acids. V was cut by 2 bases and J by 11 bases, with 10 bases left in between. The CDR3 DNA reads as TGTGCCAGCAGTTACGGCCTGTGGGAGTACTTC. This gives the protein CASSYGLWEYF.

This chain uses TRBV10-3 with TRBJ2-7; 8 nucleotides align to TRBD1. Trimming removed 7 bases from V and 6 bases from J; junction bases left unmatched: 11. CDR3 length: 14 residues. CDR1 and CDR2 (germline): ENHRY, SYGVKD. This chain's CDR3 is CAITGQGWVGEQYF. DNA for the CDR3: TGTGCCATCACCGGACAGGGTTGGGTAGGCGAGCAGTACTTC.

This clone was detected once. The chain recombines TRBV28 with TRBJ1-4; D gene unclear. CDR3 length: 9 amino acids. Germline CDR1 and CDR2: MDHEN and SYDVKM. V was pared by 7 bases and J by 14 bases, with 8 bases between. The CDR3 nucleotides read TGTGCCAGCAAACAGTGGCTGTTTTTT. Amino acids: CASKQWLFF.

V usage is TRBV11-3 and J usage is TRBJ2-2; D possibly corresponds to TRBD2 (6 bases). The germline V gene has CDR1 SGHNT and CDR2 YENEEA. V lost 2 bases and J lost 6, with 13 bases in between. The CDR3 spans 15 residues. The CDR3 sequence is CASSLFSGAAGELFF. DNA of the CDR3: TGTGCCAGCAGCTTATTTTCGGGAGCGGCCGGGGAGCTGTTTTTT.

The table lists this clone with a count of one. The chain couples TRBV14 to TRBJ1-1, with TRBD1 matching over 7 bases. The CDR3 consists of 14 residues. The germline gives CDR1 SGHDN, CDR2 FVKESK. Germline trimming cut 4 bases from V and 5 bases from J; bases unmatched to any gene: 7. The CDR3, as DNA: TGTGCCAGCAGCCCCCTTGACAGGGAAACTGAAGCTTTCTTT. Its translation: CASSPLDRETEAFF.

V gene TRBV7-9 combines with J gene TRBJ2-7, with a possible D match to TRBD2 (5 bases). Germline V gene lookup returns CDR1 SEHNR and CDR2 FQNEAQ (reference sequence). V lost 3 bases and J 2 bases, leaving 11 bases between the germline ends. The CDR3 is 14 residues long. CDR3 in DNA: TGTGCCAGCAGCTTTTCGACGGGAACCTACGAGCAGTACTTC. Translated, it gives CASSFSTGTYEQYF.

The chain employs TRBV10-3 and TRBJ1-4; 10 positions agree with TRBD1. This CDR3 region has 14 residues. CDR1 is ENHRY, CDR2 SYGVKD, per germline. V shed 6 bases and J 8 bases; nucleotides not matched to a gene: 6. CDR3 DNA: TGTGCCATCAGGGGGACAGGGGACGGGGAAAAACTGTTTTTT. It encodes CAIRGTGDGEKLFF.

CDR3 amino acids: CASSPDGTGGLKQYF. The CDR3, as DNA: TGTGCCAGCTCACCGGACGGGACAGGGGGTCTGAAGCAGTACTTC. This chain joins TRBV18 and TRBJ2-7; 11 bases align to TRBD1. From germline, CDR1 is KGHSH and CDR2 LQKENI. After removal of 3 bases from V and 8 bases from J, the junction contained 9 bases not matched to a gene. The CDR3 runs 15 residues.